This record concerns one TCR beta chain sequence. The data stem from a study of blood T cell repertoires in COVID-19. Here immunoSEQ multiplex PCR was the method, and the copy in TCRdb shows in-frame clones only, minus some. The sample carries 180,000 or so clones, approximately 80% recorded once. Germline CDR1 reads MNHEY; CDR2 reads SVGAGI. Trimming took 5 bases from V and 7 from J, leaving 14 bases between them. This CDR3 has 14 residues. The receptor comes from a man aged 50-60 years who had recovered from COVID-19. The chain has TRBV6-5 and TRBJ1-4; D gene uncertain. The sequenced material came from PBMCs or T cells enriched from blood (not recorded which). The CDR3 region is CASSRSGDTEKLFF. The CDR3, as DNA: TGTGCCAGCAGTCGAAGCGGGGATACTGAAAAACTGTTTTTT.